This entry lists 26 T cell receptor beta chains sequenced from one sample in a study of blood T cell repertoires in COVID-19. Sequencing was performed with immunoSEQ multiplex PCR; in TCRdb, only in-frame clones are kept and a portion is missing. The table has approximately 110,000 clones, about 84% seen once; the top ten hold over 4.5%. Specimen: peripheral blood. These receptors were taken from a human donor in a cohort sampled during active COVID-19.

This rearrangement joins TRBV11-1 to TRBJ2-7; D is undetermined. The V gene's germline CDR1 is SGHAT and CDR2 FQDESV (reference sequence). Trimming left V 5 bases short and J 4 bases short, with 6 bases between. The CDR3 runs to 11 residues. CDR3 loop: CASSHTYEQYF. The CDR3 region has the DNA TGTGCCAGCAGCCATACTTACGAGCAGTACTTC. Supplemented by reference TRBV11-1 and TRBJ2-7, the full variable domain reads EAEVAQSPRYKITEKSQAVAFWCDPISGHATLYWYRQILGQGPELLVQFQDESVVDDSQLPKDRFSAERLKGVDSTLKIQPAELGDSAMYLCASSHTYEQYFGPGTRLTVT.

The J gene is TRBJ2-7, the V gene TRBV19; 12 nucleotides agree with TRBD1. The ends lost 7 bases at V and 2 bases at J; junction bases unmatched: 3. The CDR3 totals 14 residues. Germline assignment: CDR1 LNHDA and CDR2 SQIVND (reference sequence). The CDR3 nucleotides read TGTGCCAGTACCGGGACAGGGGGCGCCTACGAGCAGTACTTC. This translates into CASTGTGGAYEQYF.

The rearrangement uses TRBV4-3 and TRBJ2-2, with D uncertain. Trimming took 1 base from V and 8 from J, leaving 11 bases between them. CDR1 LGHNA and CDR2 YSLEER come from the germline V gene. This CDR3 has 14 amino acids. DNA for the CDR3: TGCGCCAGCAGCCAAGGACACCTTTCGGGGGAGCTGTTTTTT. Translating gives CASSQGHLSGELFF.

This rearrangement joins TRBV12-3 or TRBV12-4 to TRBJ2-1, with no clear D. The length of the CDR3 is 12 residues. With 6 bases removed from V and 7 bases from J, the gap between germline ends came to 10 bases. The CDR3 is CASSARSNEQFF. The CDR3 bases are TGTGCCAGCAGCGCGCGTAGTAATGAGCAGTTCTTC.

The V call is TRBV6-1, the J call TRBJ1-1; possibly TRBD1 for D (6 bases). Deletions cut 3 bases from V and 4 bases from J, with 15 bases between. The germline V gene has CDR1 MNHNS and CDR2 SASEGT. The CDR3 is made up of 15 amino acids. The CDR3 sequence is CASSEHRVGTTEAFF. Written as DNA, the CDR3 is TGTGCCAGCAGTGAGCACAGGGTGGGAACCACTGAAGCTTTCTTT.

This rearrangement joins TRBV28 to TRBJ1-4; 9 bases fit TRBD1. The junction had 7 bases not matched to a gene; V was cut back by 5 bases and J by 6 bases. Germline CDR1 is MDHEN and CDR2 is SYDVKM. The CDR3 extends over 15 amino acids. The CDR3 is CASSAPGTGYEKLFF. The CDR3 region has the DNA TGTGCCAGCAGTGCACCCGGGACAGGGTATGAAAAACTGTTTTTT. Based on the CDR3 plus reference TRBV28 and TRBJ1-4, the full variable domain is DVKVTQSSRYLVKRTGEKVFLECVQDMDHENMFWYRQDPGLGLRLIYFSYDVKMKEKGDIPEGYSVSREKKERFSLILESASTNQTSMYLCASSAPGTGYEKLFFGSGTQLSVL.

V usage is TRBV4-3 and J usage is TRBJ2-1, with TRBD2 matching over 8 bases. The CDR3 loop spans 19 amino acids. The germline CDR1 and CDR2 sequences are LGHNA and YSLEER. The trim removed 0 bases at V and 0 bases at J, leaving 10 bases unmatched. The CDR3 DNA reads TGCGCCAGCAGCCAAGATATATCAGGGACTAGGAGCTCCTACAATGAGCAGTTCTTC. It is translated as CASSQDISGTRSSYNEQFF.

The V call is TRBV10-1, the J call TRBJ1-2, with D perhaps TRBD1 (5 bases). From germline, CDR1 is WNHNN and CDR2 SYGVQD (reference sequence). The CDR3 covers 13 residues. Deletions cut 5 bases from V and 2 bases from J, with 9 bases between. The DNA for the CDR3 is TGCGCCAGCAGTAAGGACACCAACTATGGCTACACCTTC. It yields the protein CASSKDTNYGYTF.

The DNA for the CDR3 is TGTGCCAGCAGTCACAGCCGGGACAATGGTGTGTCCTACGAGCAGTACTTC. As protein: CASSHSRDNGVSYEQYF. V usage is TRBV6-2 or TRBV6-3 and J usage is TRBJ2-7; possible D gene TRBD1, 6 bases. Looked up from germline, CDR1 is MNHEY and CDR2 is SVGEGT. V was cut by 5 bases and J by 1 base, with 21 bases left in between. This CDR3 comprises 17 residues.

The chain links TRBV18 to TRBJ1-1; D perhaps matches TRBD1 (6 bases). The CDR3 is made up of 16 amino acids. The V gene's germline CDR1 is KGHSH and CDR2 LQKENI. Deletions cut 4 bases from V and 0 bases from J, with 15 bases between. The DNA for the CDR3 is TGTGCCAGCTCACGCACTCGGGACATCATGAACACTGAAGCTTTCTTT. This translates into CASSRTRDIMNTEAFF.

This rearrangement joins TRBV28 to TRBJ2-1; 10 bases are shared with TRBD2. V lost 3 bases, J lost 7 bases, and 12 bases stayed unmatched. The CDR3 spans 17 residues. Germline CDR1 reads MDHEN; CDR2 reads SYDVKM. DNA for the CDR3: TGTGCCAGCAGTTTCCCCCATCGGAGCGGGAGGGGAAATGAGCAGTTCTTC. It is translated as CASSFPHRSGRGNEQFF.

V usage is TRBV9 and J usage is TRBJ2-1; TRBD2 is a possible D gene (5 bases). Germline assignment: CDR1 SGDLS and CDR2 YYNGEE. The CDR3 has 12 residues. The V end was cut by 4 bases, the J end by 9 bases, with 11 bases between. CDR3 amino acids: CASSPDYSEQFF. The DNA of the CDR3 is TGTGCCAGCAGCCCTGACTACTCTGAGCAGTTCTTC.

This rearrangement joins TRBV10-3 to TRBJ2-1; 12 bases fit TRBD2. J was trimmed by 8 bases and V by 3 bases; bases with no gene match: 11. CDR1 ENHRY and CDR2 SYGVKD come from the germline V gene. The CDR3 contains 17 residues. CDR3 bases: TGTGCCATCAGTGATGGGACTAGCGGGTCCTTAAGGGATGAGCAGTTCTTC. It encodes CAISDGTSGSLRDEQFF.

This clone came up many times. The chain recombines TRBV6-4 with TRBJ2-1; 8 bases align to TRBD2. There are 15 residues in the CDR3. V lost 5 bases to trimming and J lost 0 bases; unmatched junction nucleotides: 3. Germline-derived CDR1 and CDR2 are MRHNA and SNTAGT. CDR3 residues: CASSIAGTSYNEQFF. The CDR3 DNA reads TGTGCCAGCAGTATAGCGGGAACCTCCTACAATGAGCAGTTCTTC.

The rearrangement uses TRBV5-5 and TRBJ1-5, with D unresolved. The CDR3 contains 16 residues. V gave up 5 bases and J gave up 0 bases, with 15 bases separating them. Germline loops: CDR1 SGHKS, CDR2 YYEKEE (reference sequence). In nucleotides, the CDR3 is TGTGCCAGCAGAGCTAATATCAGGAATAGCAATCAGCCCCAGCATTTT. Its translation is CASRANIRNSNQPQHF.

The rearrangement uses TRBV24-1 and TRBJ2-2; D remains ambiguous. Germline V lookup: CDR1 KGHDR, CDR2 SFDVKD. Trimming removed 5 bases at V and 1 base at J, with 7 bases between. This CDR3 is built from 14 residues. CDR3 nucleotide sequence: TGTGCCACCAGTGTACGAGAGAACACCGGGGAGCTGTTTTTT. This codes for CATSVRENTGELFF.

This chain connects TRBV19 to TRBJ2-4; the D gene is possibly TRBD1 (5 bases). CDR3 length equals 14 residues. V was trimmed by 5 bases and J by 7 bases, leaving 15 bases between them. CDR1 is LNHDA, CDR2 SQIVND, per germline (reference sequence). This chain's CDR3 is CASSASTAGNIQYF. In DNA form, the CDR3 reads TGTGCCAGTAGTGCGTCTACCGCAGGGAACATTCAGTACTTC. The variable domain in full, completed from reference TRBV19 and TRBJ2-4, reads DGGITQSPKYLFRKEGQNVTLSCEQNLNHDAMYWYRQDPGQGLRLIYYSQIVNDFQKGDIAEGYSVSREKKESFPLTVTSAQKNPTAFYLCASSASTAGNIQYFGAGTRLSVL.

The chain uses TRBV2 and TRBJ1-1; D uncertain. V lost 3 bases and J lost 0, with 8 bases in between. The CDR3 sequence is 14 residues long. Germline assignment: CDR1 SNHLY and CDR2 FYNNEI. CDR3 sequence: CASSDTVLNTEAFF. For the CDR3, the DNA is TGTGCCAGCAGTGATACAGTCCTGAACACTGAAGCTTTCTTT.

This clone was seen once. This chain uses TRBV5-8 with TRBJ2-7; unclear D gene. The CDR3 length is 11 residues. Trimming left V 4 bases short and J 2 bases short, with 4 bases between. From germline, CDR1 is SGHTS and CDR2 YDEGEE. CDR3 loop: CASSVTYEQYF. The CDR3 DNA is TGTGCCAGCAGCGTCACCTACGAGCAGTACTTC.

This sequence joins TRBV18 and TRBJ1-2; 8 nucleotides agree with TRBD1. This CDR3 comprises 13 residues. The trim removed 5 bases at V and 6 bases at J, leaving 5 bases unmatched. The germline gives CDR1 KGHSH, CDR2 LQKENI. The DNA for the CDR3 is TGTGCCAGCTCAATCGGACAGGGCGATGGCTACACCTTC. Translated, it gives CASSIGQGDGYTF.

The rearrangement links TRBV6-6 to TRBJ2-1, with 10 bases aligning to TRBD2. The CDR3 is made up of 18 amino acids. With V trimmed by 5 bases and J by 2 bases, 12 bases remained unmatched. The germline V gene encodes CDR1 MNHNY and CDR2 SVGAGI (reference sequence). The DNA of the CDR3 is TGTGCCAGCAGTCCCCCCCCTGAGCGGGAGGGCCCCTACAATGAGCAGTTCTTC. Protein: CASSPPPEREGPYNEQFF.

The V call is TRBV6-2 or TRBV6-3, the J call TRBJ2-7; D call uncertain. The length of the CDR3 is 14 residues. Germline values: CDR1 MNHEY, CDR2 SVGEGT. V lost 0 bases to trimming and J lost 4 bases, with 10 bases between them. The chain's CDR3 is CASSYSRLFYEQYF. CDR3 sequence (DNA): TGTGCCAGCAGTTACTCGCGACTGTTTTACGAGCAGTACTTC.

CDR3 loop: CASRRTSGRWETQYF. CDR3 DNA: TGTGCCAGCAGGCGGACTAGCGGGAGATGGGAGACCCAGTACTTC. The chain employs TRBV7-3 and TRBJ2-5, with TRBD2 matching 13 bases. Germline CDR1 is SGHTA and CDR2 is FQGTGA. The CDR3 spans 15 residues. With V trimmed by 6 bases and J by 5 bases, 6 bases remained unmatched.

As to this clone: The junction departs from germline at one end; a sequencing error may be responsible. This sequence joins TRBV15 and TRBJ2-7, with a weak D call TRBD1 (6 bases). The germline gives CDR1 LNHNV, CDR2 YYDKDF (reference sequence). This CDR3 is 13 amino acids long. The CDR3 DNA is TGTGCCACCAGCGGAGACAGGTTCCGAGAGCAGTACTTC. Translated: CATSGDRFREQYF.

The chain joins TRBV11-2 to TRBJ1-2; 9 bases are a match to TRBD1. The germline V gene has CDR1 SGHAT and CDR2 FQNNGV. The CDR3 covers 14 residues. V shed 6 bases, J shed 6 bases, and the junction held 8 bases outside the gene matches. The CDR3 DNA reads as TGTGCCAGCAGGACCCCCGGGACAGGGAATGGCTACACCTTC. Translation: CASRTPGTGNGYTF.

This chain links TRBV10-2 with TRBJ2-1; 11 nucleotides line up with TRBD2. The germline gives CDR1 WSHSY, CDR2 SAAADI. The V segment lost 10 bases and the J segment 5 bases; nucleotides outside the gene matches: 7. The CDR3 consists of 14 residues. The DNA for the CDR3 is TGCGCCATCTCGGGGACTAGCGGCAACAATGAGCAGTTCTTC. Amino acids: CAISGTSGNNEQFF.